The text below deals with one T cell receptor (beta chain). The target antigen is unknown. Unmatched junction bases numbered 16, after V lost 11 bases and J lost 9 bases. This CDR3 comprises 16 residues. Germline CDR1 and CDR2: MNHEY and SMNVEV (reference sequence). 60 Vbeta and 13 Jbeta primers were used in PCR. Only in-frame clones appear in the TCRdb table, and some are missing; sequencing was by immunoSEQ multiplex PCR. This sample has 90,000 to 140,000 clones, with over 70% found just once. This specimen comes from a study of cytomegalovirus exposure and HLA in healthy donors. Study-wide findings and caveats: According to the study, around 150 TCR beta chains were cytomegalovirus-associated. Trimming of TCR beta V- and J-genes showed a link, identified in a later analysis, to a missense DCLRE1C variant. A few CMV-associated chains proved CMV antigen-specific in vitro.

The sequencing sample was made of PBMCs. The receptor was derived from a man aged 25 to 40 in good health and CMV-seronegative. V gene TRBV27 combines with J gene TRBJ2-1, with 13 bases identical to TRBD2. The CDR3 region is CAVRQGLAGVLGEQFF. The CDR3 DNA sequence: TGTGCCGTCCGCCAAGGACTAGCGGGAGTTCTGGGTGAGCAGTTCTTC.